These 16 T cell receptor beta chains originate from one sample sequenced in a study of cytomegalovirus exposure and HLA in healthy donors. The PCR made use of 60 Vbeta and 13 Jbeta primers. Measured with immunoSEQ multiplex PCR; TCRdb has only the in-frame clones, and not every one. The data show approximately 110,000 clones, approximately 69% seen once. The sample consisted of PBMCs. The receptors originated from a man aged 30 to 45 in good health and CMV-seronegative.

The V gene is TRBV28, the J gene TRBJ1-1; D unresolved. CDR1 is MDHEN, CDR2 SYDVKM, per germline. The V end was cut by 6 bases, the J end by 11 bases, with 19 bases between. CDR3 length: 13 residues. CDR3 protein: CASRNSNIQAAFF. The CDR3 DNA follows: TGTGCCAGCAGAAATTCAAACATCCAGGCGGCTTTCTTT.

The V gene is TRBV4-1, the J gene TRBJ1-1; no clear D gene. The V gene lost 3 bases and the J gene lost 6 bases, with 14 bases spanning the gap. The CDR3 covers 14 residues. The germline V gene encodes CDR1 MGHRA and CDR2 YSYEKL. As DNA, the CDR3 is TGCGCCAGCAGCCAGACGGGCCGGCGGGCTGAAGCTTTCTTT. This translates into CASSQTGRRAEAFF.

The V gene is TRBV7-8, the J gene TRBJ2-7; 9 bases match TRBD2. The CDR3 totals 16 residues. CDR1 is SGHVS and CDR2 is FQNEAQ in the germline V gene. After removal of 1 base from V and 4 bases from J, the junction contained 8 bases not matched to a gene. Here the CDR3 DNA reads TGTGCCAGCAGCTTAGGGGCGGGAGGGTTTATATACGAGCAGTACTTC. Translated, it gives CASSLGAGGFIYEQYF.

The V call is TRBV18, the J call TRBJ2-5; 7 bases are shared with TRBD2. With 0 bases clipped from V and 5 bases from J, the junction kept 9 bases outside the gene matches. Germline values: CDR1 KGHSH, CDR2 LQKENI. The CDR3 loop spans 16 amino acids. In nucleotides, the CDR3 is TGTGCCAGCTCACCACCTAGCGGGTACGCGAGGGAGACCCAGTACTTC. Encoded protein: CASSPPSGYARETQYF.

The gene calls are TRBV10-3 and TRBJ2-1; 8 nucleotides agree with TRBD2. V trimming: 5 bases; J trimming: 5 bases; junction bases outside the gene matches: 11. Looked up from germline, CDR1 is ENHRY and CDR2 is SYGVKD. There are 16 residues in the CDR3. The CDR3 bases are TGTGCCATCAGTAGCGGGAGTCCGCCCCGACACAATGAGCAGTTCTTC. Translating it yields CAISSGSPPRHNEQFF.

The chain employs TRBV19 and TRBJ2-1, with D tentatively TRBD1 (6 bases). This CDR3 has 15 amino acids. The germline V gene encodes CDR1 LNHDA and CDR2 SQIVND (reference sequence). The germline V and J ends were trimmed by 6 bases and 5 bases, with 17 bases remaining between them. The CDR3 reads CASRTTGNHDNEQFF. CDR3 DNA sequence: TGTGCCAGTAGGACCACAGGGAATCACGACAATGAGCAGTTCTTC. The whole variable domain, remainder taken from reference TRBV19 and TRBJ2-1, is DGGITQSPKYLFRKEGQNVTLSCEQNLNHDAMYWYRQDPGQGLRLIYYSQIVNDFQKGDIAEGYSVSREKKESFPLTVTSAQKNPTAFYLCASRTTGNHDNEQFFGPGTRLTVL.

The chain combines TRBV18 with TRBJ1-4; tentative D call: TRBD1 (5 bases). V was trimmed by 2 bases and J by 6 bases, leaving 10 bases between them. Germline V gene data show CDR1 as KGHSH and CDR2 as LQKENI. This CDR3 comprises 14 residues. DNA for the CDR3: TGTGCCAGCTCACCATTCGGGGGGGATGAAAAACTGTTTTTT. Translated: CASSPFGGDEKLFF.

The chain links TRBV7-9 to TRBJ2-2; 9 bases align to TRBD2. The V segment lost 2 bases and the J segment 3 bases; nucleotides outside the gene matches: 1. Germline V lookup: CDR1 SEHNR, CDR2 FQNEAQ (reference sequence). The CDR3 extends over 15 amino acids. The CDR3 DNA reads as TGTGCCAGCAGCTTACTAGCGGGGTACACCGGGGAGCTGTTTTTT. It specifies CASSLLAGYTGELFF.

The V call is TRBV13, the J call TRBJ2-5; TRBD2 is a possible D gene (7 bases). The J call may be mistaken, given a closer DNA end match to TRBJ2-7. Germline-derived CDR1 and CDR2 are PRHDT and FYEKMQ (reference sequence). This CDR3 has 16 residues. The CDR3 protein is CASSFAPGGLSYEQYF. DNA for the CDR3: TGTGCCAGCAGCTTCGCACCGGGGGGCCTCTCCTACGAGCAGTACTTC.

The CDR3 DNA follows: TGCAGCGTTGACCCCGGCACAGATACGCAGTATTTT. Translated, it gives CSVDPGTDTQYF. The chain recombines TRBV29-1 with TRBJ2-3; D gene ambiguous. CDR3 length: 12 amino acids. The germline V gene has CDR1 SQVTM and CDR2 ANQGSEA. The germline V and J ends were trimmed by 3 bases and 1 base, with 5 bases remaining between them.

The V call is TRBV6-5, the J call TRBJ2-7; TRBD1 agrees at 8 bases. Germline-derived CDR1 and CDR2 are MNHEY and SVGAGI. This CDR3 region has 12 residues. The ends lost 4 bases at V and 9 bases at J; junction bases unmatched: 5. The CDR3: CASSSQGALQYF. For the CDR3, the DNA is TGTGCCAGCAGTTCCCAGGGGGCATTGCAGTACTTC.

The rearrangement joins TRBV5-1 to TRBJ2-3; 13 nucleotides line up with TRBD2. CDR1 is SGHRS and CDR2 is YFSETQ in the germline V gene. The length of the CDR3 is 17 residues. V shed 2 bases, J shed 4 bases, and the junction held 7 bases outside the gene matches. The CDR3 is CASSFGLAGVMADTQYF. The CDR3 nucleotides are TGCGCCAGCAGCTTCGGACTAGCGGGAGTTATGGCAGATACGCAGTATTTT.

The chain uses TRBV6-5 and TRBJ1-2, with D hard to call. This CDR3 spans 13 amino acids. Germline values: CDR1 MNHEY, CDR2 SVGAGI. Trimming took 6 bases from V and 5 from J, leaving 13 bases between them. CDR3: CASRSLTGYGYTF. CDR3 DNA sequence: TGTGCCAGCAGGTCCTTGACGGGATATGGCTACACCTTC.

Here the CDR3 DNA reads TGTGCCAGTAGTACTACCCCCGTCACACGGGGTGAGCAGTTCTTC. It translates to CASSTTPVTRGEQFF. The chain combines TRBV19 with TRBJ2-1, with D maybe TRBD2 (5 bases). The germline V gene encodes CDR1 LNHDA and CDR2 SQIVND (reference sequence). The ends were cut back, 4 bases at V and 9 bases at J, with 19 bases in the middle. The CDR3 totals 15 residues.

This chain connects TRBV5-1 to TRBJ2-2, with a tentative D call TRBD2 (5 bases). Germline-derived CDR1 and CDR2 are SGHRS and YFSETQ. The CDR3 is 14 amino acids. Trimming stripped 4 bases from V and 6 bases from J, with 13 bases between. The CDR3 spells CASSKDTGAGELFF. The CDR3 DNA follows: TGCGCCAGCAGCAAGGATACCGGGGCCGGGGAGCTGTTTTTT.

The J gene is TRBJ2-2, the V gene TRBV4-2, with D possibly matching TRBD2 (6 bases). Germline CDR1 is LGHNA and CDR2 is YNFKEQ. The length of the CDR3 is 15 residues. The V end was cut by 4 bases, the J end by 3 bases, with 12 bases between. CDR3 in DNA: TGTGCCAGCAGCCGAGGGACTTCCGACACCGGGGAGCTGTTTTTT. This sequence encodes CASSRGTSDTGELFF.